This T cell receptor beta chain stems from a study of blood T cells in healthy people across ages. A J-beta primer mix and a sample-barcoded 5' primer were used in a second PCR of roughly 6 to 11 cycles. TCRdb processed the 5' RACE reads anew with MiXCR; each CDR3 protein has one entry. The sample holds roughly 1,500,000 distinct CDR3 sequences; roughly 45% are singletons and the top ten take 7.9%. With 0 bases removed from V and 1 base from J, the gap between germline ends came to 18 bases. CDR3 size: 18 residues. Germline CDR1 is GTSNPN and CDR2 is SVGIG (reference sequence). This receptor was obtained from a woman younger than 30 in good health. The sequenced sample consisted of blood. The gene calls are TRBV30 and TRBJ2-2, with a possible D match to TRBD2 (6 bases). CDR3: CAWSVVPREVRNTGELFF. CDR3 coding DNA: TGTGCCTGGAGTGTAGTCCCCAGGGAGGTGCGGAACACCGGGGAGCTGTTTTTT.